These 20 T cell receptor beta chains were all obtained from the same sample, sequenced in a study of vaccination and CD4 T cells after COVID-19. As to treatment: approximately 9-day PBMC culture with coronavirus spike peptide pools or control peptides (ViraFEST assay). Gathered ahead of the COVID-19 pandemic (2011-2018) were the CD4+ T cells of the unexposed donor. Their specific antigens are unknown. The Oncomine TCR Beta short-read assay was applied to DNA of cultured CD4+ T cells. TCRdb ran MiXCR on the PCR reads and lists one entry per CDR3 protein. The sample contains 6,500 to 8,500 distinct CDR3 sequences, roughly 38% of which appear only once. Sequenced sample: CD4+ T cells from blood, cultured in vitro. The receptors come from a human donor in good health.

The rearrangement uses TRBV6-5 and TRBJ1-5; D is unresolved. The CDR3 runs to 16 residues. CDR1 and CDR2 from the germline V gene are MNHEY and SVGAGI. V lost 0 bases and J 0 bases, leaving 9 bases between the germline ends. Here the CDR3 reads CASSYSRFVSNQPQHF. In DNA, the CDR3 is TGTGCCAGCAGTTACTCCAGATTCGTTAGCAATCAGCCCCAGCATTTT.

V is TRBV2 and J is TRBJ2-7; TRBD2 aligns across 7 bases. There are 16 residues in the CDR3. Germline V lookup: CDR1 SNHLY, CDR2 FYNNEI. Trimming took 0 bases from V and 2 from J; bases not matched to a gene: 7. The CDR3 here is CASSEALRTSPYEQYF. CDR3 DNA sequence: TGTGCCAGCAGTGAAGCGCTTCGGACTAGTCCCTACGAGCAGTACTTC.

The chain links TRBV9 to TRBJ2-2; D tentatively fits TRBD1 or TRBD2 (5 bases each). This CDR3 contains 17 residues. Trimming stripped 4 bases from V and 3 bases from J, with 19 bases between. Germline V gene data show CDR1 as SGDLS and CDR2 as YYNGEE. CDR3 residues: CASSSPPGRFYTGELFF. The CDR3 DNA reads TGTGCCAGCAGCTCACCTCCAGGGAGATTCTACACCGGGGAGCTGTTTTTT.

V is TRBV7-9 and J is TRBJ1-2; the D gene is possibly TRBD1 (6 bases). The germline V gene encodes CDR1 SEHNR and CDR2 FQNEAQ (reference sequence). Trimming shortened V by 7 bases and J by 5 bases, and 17 bases separated the two germline ends. This CDR3 has 14 residues. CDR3 region: CASTQFRQDYGYTF. The CDR3 DNA reads as TGTGCCAGCACCCAATTTCGACAGGATTATGGCTACACCTTC.

This clonotype showed up just a few times. The V gene is TRBV10-3, the J gene TRBJ2-2; 9 nucleotides line up with TRBD1. Germline loops: CDR1 ENHRY, CDR2 SYGVKD. This CDR3 contains 17 residues. After removal of 5 bases from V and 0 bases from J, the junction contained 7 bases not matched to a gene. Here the CDR3 reads CAISPGQGPPNTGELFF. The CDR3 DNA reads TGTGCCATCAGTCCGGGACAGGGACCCCCGAACACCGGGGAGCTGTTTTTT.

This clonotype was observed a few times. Written as DNA, the CDR3 is TGTGCCAGCAGTGTCATCCGCCCGGGGGGCCCGGATGGCTACACCTTC. Translating gives CASSVIRPGGPDGYTF. This chain joins TRBV27 and TRBJ1-2; a possible D gene is TRBD1 (6 bases). The CDR3 loop spans 16 amino acids. Germline CDR1 is MNHEY and CDR2 is SMNVEV (reference sequence). V was clipped by 5 bases and J by 6 bases, with 22 bases between them.

This chain links TRBV18 with TRBJ2-3; D uncertain. The CDR3 spans 15 residues. Per the germline V gene, CDR1 is KGHSH and CDR2 is LQKENI. With 2 bases removed from V and 3 bases from J, the gap between germline ends came to 12 bases. Here the CDR3 DNA reads TGTGCCAGCTCACCATCCCCTAGTTTAACAGATACGCAGTATTTT. This gives the protein CASSPSPSLTDTQYF.

The V call is TRBV5-5, the J call TRBJ1-6, with D possibly matching TRBD1 (6 bases). The CDR3 runs to 14 residues. V was cut by 4 bases and J by 10 bases, with 15 bases left in between. The germline V gene encodes CDR1 SGHKS and CDR2 YYEKEE (reference sequence). CDR3 residues: CASSVIRGGSPLHF. The CDR3 DNA reads TGTGCCAGCAGCGTGATTAGGGGGGGATCACCCCTCCACTTT.

The rearrangement links TRBV19 to TRBJ1-5, with a possible D match to TRBD1 (5 bases). This CDR3 contains 14 residues. V shed 8 bases and J shed 5 bases, with 16 bases lying between them. Germline V gene lookup returns CDR1 LNHDA and CDR2 SQIVND (reference sequence). Here the CDR3 reads CASGSSGMHQPQHF. CDR3 DNA sequence: TGTGCCAGTGGTAGCTCAGGGATGCATCAGCCCCAGCATTTT.

This chain links TRBV5-6 with TRBJ2-3; D ambiguous. The germline V gene encodes CDR1 SGHDT and CDR2 YYEEEE. Trimming stripped 7 bases from V and 6 bases from J, with 9 bases between. The CDR3 is made up of 11 amino acids. The CDR3, as DNA: TGTGCCAGCCTATATGGGGATACGCAGTATTTT. Encoded protein: CASLYGDTQYF. Using reference TRBV5-6 and TRBJ2-3 for the parts outside the CDR3, the full variable domain is DAGVTQSPTHLIKTRGQQVTLRCSPKSGHDTVSWYQQALGQGPQFIFQYYEEEERQRGNFPDRFSGHQFPNYSSELNVNALLLGDSALYLCASLYGDTQYFGPGTRLTVL.

In its sample, this clonotype was seen a few times. CDR3 residues: CASKGGGQPQHF. The CDR3 DNA reads as TGTGCCAGCAAGGGAGGGGGTCAGCCCCAGCATTTT. The chain uses TRBV25-1 and TRBJ1-5, with a possible D match to TRBD1 (6 bases). This CDR3 comprises 12 residues. Between the trimmed V and J ends, which lost 7 bases and 6 bases, there was a span of 10 bases. Germline CDR1 MGHDK, CDR2 SYGVNS.

The chain uses TRBV20-1 and TRBJ2-2; possibly TRBD2 for D (5 bases). This CDR3 has 13 residues. Germline lookup yields CDR1 DFQATT and CDR2 SNEGSKA (reference sequence). Trimming cost V 4 bases and J 4 bases, with 10 bases left between them. The CDR3 DNA reads TGCAGTGCTACAGGAGAGGGCACCGGGGAGCTGTTTTTT. Amino acid sequence: CSATGEGTGELFF.

The chain couples TRBV19 to TRBJ2-4; 10 bases align to TRBD2. This CDR3 is 12 amino acids long. V was clipped by 7 bases and J by 8 bases; unmatched bases: 2. CDR1 and CDR2 from the germline V gene are LNHDA and SQIVND (reference sequence). The CDR3 region is CASTSGGDIQYF. CDR3 sequence (DNA): TGTGCCAGTACTAGCGGGGGTGACATTCAGTACTTC.

The chain links TRBV7-8 to TRBJ2-7; D not certain. The V gene's germline CDR1 is SGHVS and CDR2 FQNEAQ. The CDR3 extends over 14 amino acids. Trimming stripped 1 base from V and 2 bases from J, with 9 bases between. CDR3 sequence reads: CASSLGRRAYEQYF. CDR3 nucleotides: TGTGCCAGCAGCTTAGGGCGGAGAGCCTACGAGCAGTACTTC.

The V and J genes are TRBV28 and TRBJ1-2; D unclear. CDR1 and CDR2 from the germline V gene are MDHEN and SYDVKM. V lost 5 bases, J lost 0 bases, and 13 bases lay in between. The CDR3 contains 15 residues. CDR3 protein: CASSLIGIPNYGYTF. CDR3 bases: TGTGCCAGCAGTCTGATAGGGATTCCTAACTATGGCTACACCTTC.

In this sample, this clonotype turned up a few times. This chain connects TRBV2 to TRBJ2-3, with TRBD2 identical over 11 bases. J lost 6 bases, V lost 6 bases, and 8 bases had no gene match. This CDR3 has 15 residues. Germline V gives CDR1 SNHLY, CDR2 FYNNEI. As DNA, the CDR3 is TGTGCCAGCAGGGACTTACTAGCGGGAGCGGATACGCAGTATTTT. This gives the protein CASRDLLAGADTQYF. Filled out from reference TRBV2 and TRBJ2-3, the complete variable domain reads EPEVTQTPSHQVTQMGQEVILRCVPISNHLYFYWYRQILGQKVEFLVSFYNNEISEKSEIFDDQFSVERPDGSNFTLKIRSTKLEDSAMYFCASRDLLAGADTQYFGPGTRLTVL.

This clonotype turned up a few times. This chain joins TRBV24-1 and TRBJ1-5; D is possibly TRBD1 (5 bases). Per germline, CDR1 KGHDR and CDR2 SFDVKD. The V end lost 4 bases, the J end lost 7 bases, and 13 bases lay between the germline ends. The CDR3 totals 14 residues. This CDR3 reads CATSEYRTNQPQHF. CDR3 DNA: TGTGCCACCAGTGAGTACAGGACGAACCAGCCCCAGCATTTT.

This sequence joins TRBV7-8 and TRBJ1-5; D might be TRBD1 (5 bases). Per germline, CDR1 SGHVS and CDR2 FQNEAQ. The CDR3 loop spans 17 amino acids. The V end lost 2 bases, the J end lost 2 bases, and 16 bases lay between the germline ends. The CDR3 spells CASSLKPGPRRNQPQHF. DNA for the CDR3: TGTGCCAGCAGCTTAAAACCGGGGCCGAGGCGCAATCAGCCCCAGCATTTT.

This clonotype showed up just a few times. The chain couples TRBV28 to TRBJ1-1; TRBD1 matches 8 bases. The length of the CDR3 is 12 residues. The J segment lost 11 bases and the V segment lost 6 bases, leaving 8 bases of the junction unmatched. Germline loops: CDR1 MDHEN, CDR2 SYDVKM. As DNA, the CDR3 is TGTGCCAGCAGGGACAGGGTTTTAACGGCTTTCTTT. Its translation: CASRDRVLTAFF.

The J gene is TRBJ1-6, the V gene TRBV5-1; possible D gene TRBD1, 5 bases. Per the germline V gene, CDR1 is SGHRS and CDR2 is YFSETQ. The length of the CDR3 is 15 residues. The V end lost 5 bases, the J end lost 5 bases, and 14 bases lay between the germline ends. CDR3 protein: CASRQSAGNNSPLHF. The CDR3 DNA is TGCGCCAGCAGGCAGAGTGCAGGGAATAATTCACCCCTCCACTTT.